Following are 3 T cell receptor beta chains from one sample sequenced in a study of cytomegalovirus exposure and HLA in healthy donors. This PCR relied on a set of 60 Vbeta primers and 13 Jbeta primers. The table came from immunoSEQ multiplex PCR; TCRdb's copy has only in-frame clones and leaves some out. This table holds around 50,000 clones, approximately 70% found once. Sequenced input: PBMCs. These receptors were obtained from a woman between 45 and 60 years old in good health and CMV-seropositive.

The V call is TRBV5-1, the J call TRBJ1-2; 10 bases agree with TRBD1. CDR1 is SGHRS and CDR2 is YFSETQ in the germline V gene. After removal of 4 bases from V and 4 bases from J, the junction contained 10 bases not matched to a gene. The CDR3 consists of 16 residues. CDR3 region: CASSPSTWTGGYGYTF. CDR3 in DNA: TGCGCCAGCAGCCCCTCGACTTGGACAGGGGGCTATGGCTACACCTTC.

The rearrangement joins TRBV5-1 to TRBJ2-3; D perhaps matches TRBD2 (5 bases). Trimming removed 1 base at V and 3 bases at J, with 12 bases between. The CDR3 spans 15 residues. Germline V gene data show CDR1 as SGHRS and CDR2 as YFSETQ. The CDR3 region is CASSLQLAGTDTQYF. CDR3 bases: TGCGCCAGCAGCTTGCAGCTAGCTGGTACAGATACGCAGTATTTT.

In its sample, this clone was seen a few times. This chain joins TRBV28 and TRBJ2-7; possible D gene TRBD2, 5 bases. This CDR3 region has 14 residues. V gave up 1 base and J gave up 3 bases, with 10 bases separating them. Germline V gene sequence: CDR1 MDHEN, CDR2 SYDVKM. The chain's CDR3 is CASSLSGWNYEQYF. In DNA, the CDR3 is TGTGCCAGCAGTTTATCGGGGTGGAACTACGAGCAGTACTTC.